Listed below are T cell receptor beta chains from one sample, sequenced in a study of tumor-infiltrating lymphocytes in primary liver carcinoma. TCRdb passed the multiplex PCR reads through MiXCR, listing each CDR3 protein once. The profile shows approximately 23,000 distinct CDR3 sequences, 80% of them singletons. Sequencing was performed on liver tumor tissue from sampling region 2. The receptors were gathered from a woman between 25 and 40 years old with primary liver carcinoma and hepatitis B virus infection. The CDR3 runs from the conserved cysteine through the conserved F or W. Fields, in order: D gene, clone size, J gene, CDR3 length, V gene, CDR3 DNA, CDR3 protein. The D gene is left open where the match is weak. Clone size is not always given. Where it is, it says once, few, many or a class for expanded clones.

>-|-|TRBJ1-1|14|TRBV6-6
TGTGCCAGCAGTCAGACGGCAAGCATCACTGAAGCTTTCTTT
CASSQTASITEAFF
>TRBD2|-|TRBJ2-1|16|TRBV11-3
TGCGCCAGCAGCTTCCTAGCGGATATATCCAAGAATGAGCAGTTCTTC
CASSFLADISKNEQFF
>-|many|TRBJ2-7|18|TRBV9
TGTGCCAGCAGCCCACCCCCCCTTCAGGGCAAAAGGACGGGCGAGCAGTACTTC
CASSPPPLQGKRTGEQYF
>-|-|TRBJ2-1|12|TRBV11-3
TGTGCCAGCCCCCTCACAGCTATCGAGCAGTTCTTC
CASPLTAIEQFF
>-|-|TRBJ2-5|15|TRBV5-1
TGCGGCAGCAGCTTCAACGGTCCCCCGCAAGAGATCCAGTACTTC
CGSSFNGPPQEIQYF
>TRBD1|once|TRBJ1-2|15|TRBV28
TGTGTCAGCATCCAAGGACAGGGGGCTAAGTATGACTACACCTTC
CVSIQGQGAKYDYTF
>-|-|TRBJ1-4|15|TRBV2
TGTGCCAGCGGCGCCCCGGGACGGCCTAATGAAAAACTGTTTTTT
CASGAPGRPNEKLFF
>-|-|TRBJ1-1|15|TRBV10-3
TGTGCCATCAGTGAGTCGACTGGGGTGTTGACTGAAGCTTTCTTT
CAISESTGVLTEAFF
>-|-|TRBJ1-2|13|TRBV28
TGTACCAGCAGTCAGCCTCCGAACTATGACTACACCTTC
CTSSQPPNYDYTF
>-|-|TRBJ2-7|14|TRBV4-2
TGTGCCAGTAACTTAGGACCCTATGTCTACGAGCAGTACTTC
CASNLGPYVYEQYF